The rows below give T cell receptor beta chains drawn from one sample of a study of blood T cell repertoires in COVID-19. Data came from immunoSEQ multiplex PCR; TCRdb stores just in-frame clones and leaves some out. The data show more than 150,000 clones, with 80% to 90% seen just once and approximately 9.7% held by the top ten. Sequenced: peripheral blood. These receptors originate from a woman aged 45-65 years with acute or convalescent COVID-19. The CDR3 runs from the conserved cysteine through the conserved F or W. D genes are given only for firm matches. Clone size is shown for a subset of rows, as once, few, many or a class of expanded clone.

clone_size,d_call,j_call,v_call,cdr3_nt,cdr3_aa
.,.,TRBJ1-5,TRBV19,TGTGCCAGTCAAGGGGTGCGCAATCAGCCCCAGCATTTT,CASQGVRNQPQHF
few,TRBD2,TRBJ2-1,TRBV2,TGTGCCAGCATGGGACTAGCGGGAGGAGGTGGGGAGCAGTTCTTC,CASMGLAGGGGEQFF
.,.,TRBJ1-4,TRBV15,TGTGCCACCAGTTTTTCAGGAAGAAATGAAAAACTGTTTTTT,CATSFSGRNEKLFF
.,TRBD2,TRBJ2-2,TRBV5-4,TGTGCCAGCAGCTTTAGCGGGAGAAGCGCCGGGGAGCTGTTTTTT,CASSFSGRSAGELFF
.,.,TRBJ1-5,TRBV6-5,TGTGCCAGCATAGGGGTTTATAGCAATCAGCCCCAGCATTTT,CASIGVYSNQPQHF
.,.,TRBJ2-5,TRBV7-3,TGTGCCAGCAGCTTATCCGGATCCCCAGGCCAAGAGACCCAGTACTTC,CASSLSGSPGQETQYF
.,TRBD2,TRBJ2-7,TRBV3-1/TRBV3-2,TGTGCCAGCAGCCAATGGACTAGCGGGGTTAACGAGCAGTACTTC,CASSQWTSGVNEQYF
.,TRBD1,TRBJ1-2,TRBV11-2,TGTGCCAGCAGCTTAGGGTCAGGGGGTTATAGCAGCTACACCTTC,CASSLGSGGYSSYTF
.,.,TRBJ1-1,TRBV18,TGTGCCAGCTCACCACCGATGGGGAGACAACCGAACACTGAAGCTTTCTTT,CASSPPMGRQPNTEAFF
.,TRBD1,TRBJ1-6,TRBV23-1,TGCGCCAGCAGTCAAGCCTACAGGGGGACTTGGGGTTCACCCCTCCACTTT,CASSQAYRGTWGSPLHF
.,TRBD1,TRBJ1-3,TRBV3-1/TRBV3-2,TGTGCCAGCGGCCCCGGACAGGGGGCAAACACCATATATTTT,CASGPGQGANTIYF
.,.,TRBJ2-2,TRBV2,TGTGCCAGCAGGGAGAGGTCCCGGGAGCTGTTTTTT,CASRERSRELFF
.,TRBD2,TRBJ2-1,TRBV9,TGTGCCAGCAGCGTAAAGGCGGGAGGGACCTACAATGAGCAGTTCTTC,CASSVKAGGTYNEQFF
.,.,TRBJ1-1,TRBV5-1,TGCGCCAGCAGCTTGGGGCAGATGAACACTGAAGCTTTCTTT,CASSLGQMNTEAFF
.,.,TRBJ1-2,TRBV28,TGTGCCAGCTTAGGGGCAGCTAACTATGGCTACACCTTC,CASLGAANYGYTF
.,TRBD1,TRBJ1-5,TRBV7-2,TGTGCCAGCAGCTTAGAGACAGGGCTCAATCAGCCCCAGCATTTT,CASSLETGLNQPQHF
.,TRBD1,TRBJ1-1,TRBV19,TGTGCCAGTAGTATAGCCGGACAGGGGGGTGCCATGAACACTGAAGCTTTCTTT,CASSIAGQGGAMNTEAFF
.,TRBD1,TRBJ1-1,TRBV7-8,TGTGCCAGCAGCTTAGCGTCAGGGGGGGAAGCTTTCTTT,CASSLASGGEAFF
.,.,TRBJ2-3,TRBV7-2,TGTGCCAGCAGCTTTCTCGGGAGGGGGCTTAGCACAGATACGCAGTATTTT,CASSFLGRGLSTDTQYF
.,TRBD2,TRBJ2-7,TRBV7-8,TGTGCCAGCAGCCGCACTAGCGGTTTGGCCTACGAGCAGTACTTC,CASSRTSGLAYEQYF
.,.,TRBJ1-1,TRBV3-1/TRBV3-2,TGTGCCAGCAGCCAAGGCTGGGGAAGGGGAACTGAAGCTTTCTTT,CASSQGWGRGTEAFF
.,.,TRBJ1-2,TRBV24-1,TGTGCCACCAGTGAGGAGTTCGGTCCTTACACCTTC,CATSEEFGPYTF
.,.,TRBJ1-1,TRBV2,TGTGCCAGCGTACTAGGACAGACGATGAACACTGAAGCTTTCTTT,CASVLGQTMNTEAFF
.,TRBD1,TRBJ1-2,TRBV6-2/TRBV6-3,TGTGCCAGCAGTTACTCGACAGGGCGAGGGTATGGCTACACCTTC,CASSYSTGRGYGYTF
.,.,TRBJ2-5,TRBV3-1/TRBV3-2,TGTGCCAGCAGGCCAGGGATGGAGACCCAGTACTTC,CASRPGMETQYF
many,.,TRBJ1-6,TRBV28,TGTGCCAGCAGTTCCTACAGGCGGAGTAGGACTTCACCCCTCCACTTT,CASSSYRRSRTSPLHF
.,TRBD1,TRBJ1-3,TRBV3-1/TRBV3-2,TGTGCCAGCAGCCCCCAGACAGGGTCTGGAAACACCATATATTTT,CASSPQTGSGNTIYF
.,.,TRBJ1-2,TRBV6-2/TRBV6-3,TGTGCCAGCAGTTACTCGACCAGGCGCCACTATGGCTACACCTTC,CASSYSTRRHYGYTF
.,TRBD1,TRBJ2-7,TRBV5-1,TGCGCCAGCAGCGGACAGGGGGCTTCCTACGAGCAGTACTTC,CASSGQGASYEQYF
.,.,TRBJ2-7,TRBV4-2,TGTGCCAGAATCGGACTTCGCGTTTACGAGCAGTACTTC,CARIGLRVYEQYF
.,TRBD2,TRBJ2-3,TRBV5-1,TGCGCCAGCAGCTTAGGGACTAGCGGGGGGGCGTCAGATACGCAGTATTTT,CASSLGTSGGASDTQYF
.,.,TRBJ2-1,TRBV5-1,TGCGCCAGCAGCTTGGGTGGGACACCCTACAATGAGCAGTTCTTC,CASSLGGTPYNEQFF
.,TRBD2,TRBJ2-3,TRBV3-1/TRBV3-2,TGTGCCAGCAGCCAAGAATTAGCGGGAGGGGAGACGCAGTATTTT,CASSQELAGGETQYF
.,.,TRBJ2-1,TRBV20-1,TGCAGTGCTGCTAGAAACAATGAGCAGTTCTTC,CSAARNNEQFF
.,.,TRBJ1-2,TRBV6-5,TGTGCCAGCAGGCCGGTCAACTATGGCTACACCTTC,CASRPVNYGYTF
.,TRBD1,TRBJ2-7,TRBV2,TGTGCCAGCAGTGTTGACAGGGGGCGGGCCGAGCAGTACTTC,CASSVDRGRAEQYF
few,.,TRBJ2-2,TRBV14,TGTGCCAGCAGCCAAGTGGGTGCGGGGATCGGGGAGCTGTTTTTT,CASSQVGAGIGELFF
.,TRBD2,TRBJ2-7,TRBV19,TGTGCCAGTAGTATGAGTAGCGGGGAAATCTACGAGCAGTACTTC,CASSMSSGEIYEQYF
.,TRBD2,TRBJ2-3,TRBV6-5,TGTGCCAGCCGGGGGGCAGATACGCAGTATTTT,CASRGADTQYF
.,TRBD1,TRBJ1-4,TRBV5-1,TGCGCCAGCAGCAGGACAGGGAGGAATGATGAAAAACTGTTTTTT,CASSRTGRNDEKLFF
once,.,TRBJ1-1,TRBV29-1,TGCAGCGTTAGCTGGGGAGGGGGTGACACTGAAGCTTTCTTT,CSVSWGGGDTEAFF
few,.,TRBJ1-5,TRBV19,TGTGCCAGTAGTATGAGTGGAGGAGCCTCTCTCGCGCAGCCCCAGCATTTT,CASSMSGGASLAQPQHF
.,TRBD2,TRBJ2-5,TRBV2,TGTGCCACCCGCCCGGGACTAGCGGAGGCAAGAGAGGCCCAGTACTTC,CATRPGLAEAREAQYF
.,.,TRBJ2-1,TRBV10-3,TGTGCCATCGGCCCCCTATTACTATCCTCCTACAATGAGCAGTTCTTC,CAIGPLLLSSYNEQFF
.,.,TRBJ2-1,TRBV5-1,TGCGCCAGCAGCTTAAGGGGAGTCGGGAGTATCAGGAATGAGCAGTTCTTC,CASSLRGVGSIRNEQFF
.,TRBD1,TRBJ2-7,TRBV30,TGTGCCTGGACCGGGACAGGGGCAGGAGAGTACTTC,CAWTGTGAGEYF
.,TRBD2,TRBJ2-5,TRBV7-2,TGTGCCAGCAGCTCCCGGACTAGCACTAAAGAGACCCAGTACTTC,CASSSRTSTKETQYF
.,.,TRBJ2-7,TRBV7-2,TGTGCCAGCGAAGCAACGTACCACTCCTACGAGCAGTACTTC,CASEATYHSYEQYF
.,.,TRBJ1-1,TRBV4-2,TGTGCCAGCAGCCAAGTTTACGGGGGGAGGAGGGCCACTGAAGCTTTCTTT,CASSQVYGGRRATEAFF
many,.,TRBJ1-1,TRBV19,TGTGCCAGTAGTGTCCAGCGGAACACTGAAGCTTTCTTT,CASSVQRNTEAFF
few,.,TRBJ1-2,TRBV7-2,TGTGCCAGCAGCTTAGAGGCCGGGTTCCACACCTTC,CASSLEAGFHTF
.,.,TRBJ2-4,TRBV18,TGTGCCAGCTCGCCAGGGGCAGCCAAAAACATTCAGTACTTC,CASSPGAAKNIQYF
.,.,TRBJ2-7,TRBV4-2,TGTGCCAGCAGCCCCTCCGTGGGGGGAAACTCCTACGAGCAGTACTTC,CASSPSVGGNSYEQYF
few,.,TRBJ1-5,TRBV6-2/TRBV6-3,TGTGCCAGCAGTTACTCTGAGGGGCCCCAGCATTTT,CASSYSEGPQHF
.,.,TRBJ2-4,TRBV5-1,TGCGCCAGCAGCTTGGATACAGGCCTAGCCAAAAACATTCAGTACTTC,CASSLDTGLAKNIQYF
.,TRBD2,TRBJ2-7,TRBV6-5,TGTGCCAGCAGTTTCAACTCCGGGACTAGCAGCGAGCAGTACTTC,CASSFNSGTSSEQYF
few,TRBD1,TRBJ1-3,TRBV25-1,TGTGCCAGCAGTGAGACAGGGCTAGCAAACACCATATATTTT,CASSETGLANTIYF
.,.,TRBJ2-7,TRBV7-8,TGTGCCAGCAGCTTAGGACAGGAGTCCTACGAGCAGTACTTC,CASSLGQESYEQYF
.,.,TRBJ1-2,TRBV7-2,TGTGCCAGCAGCTTTTCTAACTACTATGGCTACACCTTC,CASSFSNYYGYTF
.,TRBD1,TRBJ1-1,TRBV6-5,TGTGCCAGCAACGGACAGGGAGGCACTGAAGCTTTCTTT,CASNGQGGTEAFF